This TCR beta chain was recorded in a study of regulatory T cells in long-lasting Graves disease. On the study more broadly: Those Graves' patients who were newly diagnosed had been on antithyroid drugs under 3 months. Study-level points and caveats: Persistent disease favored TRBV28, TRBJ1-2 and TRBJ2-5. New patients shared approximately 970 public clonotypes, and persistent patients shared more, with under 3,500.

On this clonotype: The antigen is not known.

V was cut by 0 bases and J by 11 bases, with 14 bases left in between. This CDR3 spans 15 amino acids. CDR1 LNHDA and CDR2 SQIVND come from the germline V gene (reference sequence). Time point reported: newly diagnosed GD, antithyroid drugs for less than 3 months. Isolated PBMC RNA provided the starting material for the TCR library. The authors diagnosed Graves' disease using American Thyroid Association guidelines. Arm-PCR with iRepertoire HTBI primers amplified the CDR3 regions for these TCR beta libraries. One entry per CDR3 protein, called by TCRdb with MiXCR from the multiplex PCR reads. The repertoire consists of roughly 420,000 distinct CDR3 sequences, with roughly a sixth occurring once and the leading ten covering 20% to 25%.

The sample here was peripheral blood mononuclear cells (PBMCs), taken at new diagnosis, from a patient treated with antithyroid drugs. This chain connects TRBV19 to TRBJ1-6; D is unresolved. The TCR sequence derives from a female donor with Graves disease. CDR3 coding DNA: TGTGCCAGTAGTATAGATCCGAAAGGGAGCACACCCCTCCACTTT. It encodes CASSIDPKGSTPLHF.